The 8 T cell receptor beta chains below all came from one sample that was sequenced in a study of Graves' ophthalmopathy and Graves' hyperthyroidism (dated by TCRdb to the late 2010s). TCRdb lists the instrument as Illumina HiSeq 2000. For repertoire sequencing, the TCR beta CDR3 regions were amplified from RNA transcripts. A first-round RT-PCR used HTBI primers with the Qiagen OneStep RT-PCR kit, followed by a second-round multiplex PCR, size selection and purification. TCRdb trimmed the raw reads at Q25, called clones with MiXCR and kept productive beta chains. Each entry merges the rows of one CDR3 protein and shows their most common DNA and genes. Recorded for this sample are about 740,000 distinct CDR3 sequences; 40% of them occurred a single time. The ten largest account for approximately 46% of the sample. The specimen sequenced was peripheral blood. These receptors originate from an adult man with Graves' ophthalmopathy.

The chain uses TRBV29-1 and TRBJ1-2; TRBD1 agrees at 9 bases. The CDR3 length is 13 residues. In germline, CDR1 is SQVTM, CDR2 ANQGSEA. Germline trimming cut 6 bases from V and 12 bases from J; bases unmatched to any gene: 14. The CDR3 spells CSVVRGGQGADTF. The CDR3 DNA reads as TGCAGCGTCGTTCGGGGGGGACAGGGCGCCGACACCTTC.

There are many counts of this clonotype. The gene calls are TRBV5-8 and TRBJ1-4; D is possibly TRBD1 (5 bases). Per germline, CDR1 SGHTS and CDR2 YDEGEE. The CDR3 is 15 residues long. Trimming shortened V by 4 bases and J by 0 bases, and 10 bases separated the two germline ends. The CDR3 here is CASSRDPATNEKLFF. The CDR3 DNA is TGTGCCAGCAGCAGGGACCCGGCAACTAATGAAAAACTGTTTTTT.

In this sample, this clonotype turned up many times. This chain connects TRBV29-1 to TRBJ1-1; 10 nucleotides align to TRBD1. The CDR3 is 13 residues long. Per the germline V gene, CDR1 is SQVTM and CDR2 is ANQGSEA. V was clipped by 8 bases and J by 4 bases; unmatched bases: 7. CDR3 region: CSTRTGGSTEAFF. CDR3 coding DNA: TGCAGCACCCGGACAGGGGGTAGCACTGAAGCTTTCTTT.

The chain couples TRBV2 to TRBJ1-2; TRBD1 matches 10 bases. Trimming removed 11 bases from V and 6 bases from J; junction bases left unmatched: 0. The germline V gene has CDR1 SNHLY and CDR2 FYNNEI. The CDR3 runs to 10 residues. CDR3 amino acids: CAGQGDGYTF. Here the CDR3 DNA reads TGTGCCGGACAGGGGGATGGCTACACCTTC.

The rearrangement joins TRBV2 to TRBJ1-5; TRBD1 aligns across 8 bases. The CDR3 has 14 amino acids. Germline-derived CDR1 and CDR2 are SNHLY and FYNNEI. V trimming: 7 bases; J trimming: 5 bases; junction bases outside the gene matches: 7. The CDR3 spells CASTGQGYDQPQHF. CDR3 in DNA: TGTGCCAGCACTGGACAGGGCTATGATCAGCCCCAGCATTTT.

CDR3 DNA: TGTGCCAGCAGCCAAGGTGCAGGGAAGGCCTACGAGCAGTACTTC. Its protein is CASSQGAGKAYEQYF. This chain links TRBV14 with TRBJ2-7; a possible D gene is TRBD1 (5 bases). This CDR3 has 15 amino acids. Trimming took 1 base from V and 2 from J, leaving 12 bases between them. Germline V gene data show CDR1 as SGHDN and CDR2 as FVKESK. Filled out from reference TRBV14 and TRBJ2-7, the complete variable domain reads EAGVTQFPSHSVIEKGQTVTLRCDPISGHDNLYWYRRVMGKEIKFLLHFVKESKQDESGMPNNRFLAERTGGTYSTLKVQPAELEDSGVYFCASSQGAGKAYEQYFGPGTRLTVT.

The rearrangement links TRBV9 to TRBJ2-7; D ambiguous. Germline values: CDR1 SGDLS, CDR2 YYNGEE. V dropped 1 base and J dropped 6 bases, with 17 bases sitting between them. The length of the CDR3 is 15 residues. CDR3 DNA: TGTGCCAGCAGCGTATCACCGGCATTCAAAGGCGAGCAGTACTTC. Its protein is CASSVSPAFKGEQYF.

In this sample, this clonotype turned up a few times. The chain joins TRBV7-9 to TRBJ2-5; 7 bases align to TRBD1. The CDR3 loop spans 15 amino acids. With V trimmed by 6 bases and J by 5 bases, 12 bases remained unmatched. The V gene's germline CDR1 is SEHNR and CDR2 FQNEAQ (reference sequence). CDR3 DNA: TGTGCCAGCAGTTTTACCCAGACAGGGAAGGAGACCCAGTACTTC. The encoded protein is CASSFTQTGKETQYF.